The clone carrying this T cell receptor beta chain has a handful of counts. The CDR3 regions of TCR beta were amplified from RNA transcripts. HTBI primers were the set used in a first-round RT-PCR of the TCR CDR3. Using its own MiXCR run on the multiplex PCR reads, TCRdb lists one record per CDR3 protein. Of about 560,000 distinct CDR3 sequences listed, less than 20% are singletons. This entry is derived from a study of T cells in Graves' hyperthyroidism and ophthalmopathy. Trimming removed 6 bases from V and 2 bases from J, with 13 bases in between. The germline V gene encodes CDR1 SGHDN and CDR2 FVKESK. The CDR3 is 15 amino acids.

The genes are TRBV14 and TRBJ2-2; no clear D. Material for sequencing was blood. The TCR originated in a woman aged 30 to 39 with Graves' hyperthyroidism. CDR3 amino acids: CASSEDTLNTGELFF. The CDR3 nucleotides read TGTGCCAGCAGTGAAGACACCTTAAACACCGGGGAGCTGTTTTTT.